Below are 12 T cell receptor beta chains sequenced from a single sample in a study of cytomegalovirus exposure and HLA in healthy donors. The PCR used 60 Vbeta and 13 Jbeta primers. Here immunoSEQ multiplex PCR was the method, and the copy in TCRdb shows in-frame clones only, minus some. The table includes 200,000 to 250,000 clones, 70% to 85% detected once. Sequenced material: PBMCs. Source of these receptors: a woman aged 55-70 years in good health and CMV-seropositive.

The rearrangement uses TRBV18 and TRBJ2-7; 7 bases map to TRBD2. V lost 6 bases, J lost 0 bases, and 8 bases stayed unmatched. The CDR3 contains 15 residues. Germline loops: CDR1 KGHSH, CDR2 LQKENI. The CDR3 nucleotides are TGTGCCAGCTCGCCTAGCGGTCGGAGCTCCTACGAGCAGTACTTC. Amino acids: CASSPSGRSSYEQYF.

V and J are TRBV4-1 and TRBJ1-3; D is perhaps TRBD1 (5 bases). The length of the CDR3 is 19 residues. The germline gives CDR1 MGHRA, CDR2 YSYEKL. V gave up 0 bases and J gave up 0 bases, with 18 bases separating them. CDR3 protein: CASSQEGRTRTTSGNTIYF. The CDR3 region has the DNA TGCGCCAGCAGCCAAGAGGGTCGGACTAGGACAACCTCTGGAAACACCATATATTTT.

The chain combines TRBV6-1 with TRBJ1-2; no clear D. V lost 6 bases and J lost 5, with 13 bases in between. This CDR3 has 13 amino acids. The V gene's germline CDR1 is MNHNS and CDR2 SASEGT. The CDR3 region is CASRPRQVYGYTF. The CDR3 DNA sequence: TGTGCCAGCAGACCCCGACAAGTTTATGGCTACACCTTC.

The chain uses TRBV2 and TRBJ2-2; TRBD2 aligns across 7 bases. Trimming removed 10 bases from V and 7 bases from J; junction bases left unmatched: 12. The CDR3 consists of 14 residues. The germline V gene has CDR1 SNHLY and CDR2 FYNNEI. CDR3 sequence: CAKREGARGGELFF. CDR3 DNA: TGTGCCAAAAGGGAGGGTGCTAGAGGCGGGGAGCTGTTTTTT.

This clone has just a few counts. This chain joins TRBV6-5 and TRBJ1-4; 8 bases line up with TRBD1. Looked up from germline, CDR1 is MNHEY and CDR2 is SVGAGI. The CDR3 totals 15 residues. V dropped 2 bases and J dropped 7; count of bases not matched to a gene: 6. CDR3 sequence (DNA): TGTGCCAGCAGTTACCGGACAGGGCGGGGTGAAAAACTGTTTTTT. Amino acids: CASSYRTGRGEKLFF.

The genes are TRBV18 and TRBJ1-5; 9 nucleotides match TRBD1. The CDR3 loop spans 15 amino acids. From germline, CDR1 is KGHSH and CDR2 LQKENI. The trim removed 3 bases at V and 4 bases at J, leaving 4 bases unmatched. The CDR3 bases are TGTGCCAGCTCACCGGGACAGGGTTATAATCAGCCCCAGCATTTT. Protein: CASSPGQGYNQPQHF.

The chain carries TRBV18 and TRBJ1-1, with D unresolved. The V gene's germline CDR1 is KGHSH and CDR2 LQKENI. Trimming took 3 bases from V and 11 from J, leaving 28 bases between them. The CDR3 sequence is 17 residues long. CDR3 coding DNA: TGTGCCAGCTCACCGACGGAAGGAGAGTGGCTGCAAGGTGGGGCTTTCTTT. As protein: CASSPTEGEWLQGGAFF.

The chain uses TRBV9 and TRBJ2-7; D possibly corresponds to TRBD1 (6 bases). With 0 bases removed from V and 3 bases from J, the gap between germline ends came to 13 bases. Per the germline V gene, CDR1 is SGDLS and CDR2 is YYNGEE. This CDR3 comprises 15 residues. CDR3 sequence reads: CASSVGGVGGYEQYF. The CDR3 DNA reads TGTGCCAGCAGCGTAGGTGGGGTAGGGGGCTACGAGCAGTACTTC.

The chain recombines TRBV2 with TRBJ2-5; 7 bases are shared with TRBD1. The assigned J gene may be wrong: the sequence end matches TRBJ2-7 better. The CDR3 loop spans 14 amino acids. Germline lookup yields CDR1 SNHLY and CDR2 FYNNEI. The CDR3 here is CASFPGQRFYEQYF. The CDR3 coding sequence is TGTGCCAGCTTTCCGGGACAGAGATTCTACGAGCAGTACTTC.

This chain uses TRBV4-3 with TRBJ2-1; D perhaps matches TRBD2 (6 bases). The V and J ends lost 0 bases and 6 bases respectively, with 9 bases between them. The germline CDR1 and CDR2 sequences are LGHNA and YSLEER. This CDR3 spans 14 amino acids. The CDR3 loop reads CASSQDSGGNEQFF. CDR3 DNA sequence: TGCGCCAGCAGCCAAGATTCCGGGGGCAATGAGCAGTTCTTC.

The chain carries TRBV5-1 and TRBJ2-3; the match to TRBD1 covers 9 bases. Germline V gene data show CDR1 as SGHRS and CDR2 as YFSETQ. This CDR3 has 16 residues. V was clipped by 0 bases and J by 2 bases; unmatched bases: 4. The CDR3 DNA follows: TGCGCCAGCAGCTTGGTAGGGACAGGGCTCACAGATACGCAGTATTTT. Its protein is CASSLVGTGLTDTQYF.

V is TRBV7-7 and J is TRBJ1-3; 7 bases map to TRBD1. The J segment lost 7 bases and the V segment lost 4 bases, leaving 7 bases of the junction unmatched. The CDR3 totals 14 residues. Germline V gene lookup returns CDR1 SSHAT and CDR2 FNYEAQ (reference sequence). CDR3 in DNA: TGTGCCAGCAGCTCCGGGACAGAGACCAACACCATATATTTT. Translating it yields CASSSGTETNTIYF. The whole variable domain, remainder taken from reference TRBV7-7 and TRBJ1-3, is GAGVSQSPRYKVTKRGQDVTLRCDPISSHATLYWYQQALGQGPEFLTYFNYEAQPDKSGLPSDRFSAERPEGSISTLTIQRTEQRDSAMYRCASSSGTETNTIYFGEGSWLTVV.